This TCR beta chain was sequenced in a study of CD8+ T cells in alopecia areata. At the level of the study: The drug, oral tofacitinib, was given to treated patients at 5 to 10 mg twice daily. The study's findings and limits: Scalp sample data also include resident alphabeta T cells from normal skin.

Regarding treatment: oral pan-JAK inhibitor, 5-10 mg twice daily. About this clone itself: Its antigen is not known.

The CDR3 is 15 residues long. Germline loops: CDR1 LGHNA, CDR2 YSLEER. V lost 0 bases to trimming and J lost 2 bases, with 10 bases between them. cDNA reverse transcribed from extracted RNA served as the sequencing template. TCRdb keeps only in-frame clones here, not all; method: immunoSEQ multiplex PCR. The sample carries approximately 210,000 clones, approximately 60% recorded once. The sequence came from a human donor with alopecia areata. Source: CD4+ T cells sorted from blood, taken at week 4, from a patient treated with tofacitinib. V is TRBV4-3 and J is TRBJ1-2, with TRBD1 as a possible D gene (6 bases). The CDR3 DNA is TGCGCCAGCAGCCAAGAACAGGGCTACAACTATGGCTACACCTTC. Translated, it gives CASSQEQGYNYGYTF.